A single sample gave rise to the 24 T cell receptor beta chains below, sequenced in a study of blood T cell repertoires in COVID-19. Assay: immunoSEQ multiplex PCR; the TCRdb copy retains only in-frame clones and omits some. The top ten hold about a sixth of the sample, which has under 95,000 clones, about 86% seen once. The sample consisted of peripheral blood. These receptors were taken from a man older than 75 in a cohort sampled during active COVID-19.

V usage is TRBV6-6 and J usage is TRBJ1-4; tentatively, D is TRBD1 (5 bases). The CDR3 extends over 15 amino acids. Trimming took 8 bases from V and 8 from J, leaving 21 bases between them. CDR1 and CDR2 from the germline V gene are MNHNY and SVGAGI (reference sequence). Written as DNA, the CDR3 is TGTGCCAGCTCCCAGGGAGGGGCGGCGGGCGAAAAACTGTTTTTT. Its protein product is CASSQGGAAGEKLFF.

The rearrangement joins TRBV5-1 to TRBJ1-5; D perhaps matches TRBD1 (5 bases). Per germline, CDR1 SGHRS and CDR2 YFSETQ. V was clipped by 0 bases and J by 4 bases, with 14 bases between them. This CDR3 has 16 residues. For the CDR3, the DNA is TGCGCCAGCAGCTTGGACCCCCAGGGTGCTAATCAGCCCCAGCATTTT. Its translation is CASSLDPQGANQPQHF. Based on the CDR3 plus reference TRBV5-1 and TRBJ1-5, the full variable domain is KAGVTQTPRYLIKTRGQQVTLSCSPISGHRSVSWYQQTPGQGLQFLFEYFSETQRNKGNFPGRFSGRQFSNSRSEMNVSTLELGDSALYLCASSLDPQGANQPQHFGDGTRLSIL.

This clone was detected once. The chain links TRBV19 to TRBJ2-3; perhaps TRBD1 as D (6 bases). From germline, CDR1 is LNHDA and CDR2 SQIVND (reference sequence). This CDR3 comprises 14 residues. V shed 6 bases and J shed 6 bases, with 16 bases lying between them. CDR3 in amino acids: CASSPLQGFDTQYF. CDR3 DNA: TGTGCCAGTAGCCCTTTACAGGGTTTCGATACGCAGTATTTT.

This clone appeared once. This chain connects TRBV7-2 to TRBJ2-1, with 9 bases matching TRBD2. J was trimmed by 6 bases and V by 4 bases; bases with no gene match: 7. CDR3 size: 15 residues. Germline values: CDR1 SGHTA, CDR2 FQGNSA. The CDR3 sequence: CASSSWRGGFNEQFF. CDR3 DNA: TGTGCCAGCAGCTCATGGCGGGGGGGCTTCAATGAGCAGTTCTTC.

The rearrangement links TRBV3-1 (or the pseudogene TRBV3-2) to TRBJ1-3, with unresolved D. V dropped 5 bases and J dropped 3 bases, with 14 bases sitting between them. The V gene's germline CDR1 is LGHDT and CDR2 YNNKEL (reference sequence). CDR3 length: 15 residues. CDR3: CASSSLGLIGNTIYF. The CDR3 DNA reads TGTGCCAGCAGCTCCCTCGGACTCATTGGAAACACCATATATTTT.

The chain links TRBV5-1 to TRBJ1-1, with D possibly matching TRBD1 (6 bases). Germline-derived CDR1 and CDR2 are SGHRS and YFSETQ. The CDR3 length is 13 residues. Trimming removed 4 bases from V and 5 bases from J, with 12 bases in between. The CDR3 DNA reads as TGCGCCAGCAGCGGCAGGGGAGAGACTGAAGCTTTCTTT. Encoded protein: CASSGRGETEAFF.

The V gene is TRBV6-6, the J gene TRBJ1-1; 10 positions agree with TRBD1. The CDR3 is 15 residues long. The germline CDR1 and CDR2 sequences are MNHNY and SVGAGI (reference sequence). V shed 6 bases and J 4 bases; nucleotides not matched to a gene: 8. The chain's CDR3 is CASSAIGQGGTEAFF. The DNA for the CDR3 is TGTGCCAGCAGCGCAATAGGACAGGGGGGCACTGAAGCTTTCTTT.

V and J are TRBV5-1 and TRBJ2-7, with 9 bases fitting TRBD1. After removal of 4 bases from V and 6 bases from J, the junction contained 11 bases not matched to a gene. The CDR3 length is 15 residues. Germline CDR1 and CDR2: SGHRS and YFSETQ. CDR3 region: CASSSAGTGTTEQYF. CDR3 nucleotide sequence: TGCGCCAGCAGCAGTGCCGGGACAGGGACTACCGAGCAGTACTTC.

This clone was observed once. This chain joins TRBV5-1 and TRBJ2-7, with TRBD1 matching 7 bases. V was clipped by 3 bases and J by 4 bases; unmatched bases: 1. The V gene's germline CDR1 is SGHRS and CDR2 YFSETQ. The CDR3 extends over 12 amino acids. This chain's CDR3 is CASSSTGYEQYV. The CDR3 region has the DNA TGCGCCAGCAGCTCGACAGGGTACGAGCAGTACGTC.

The J gene is TRBJ2-3, the V gene TRBV4-2; 11 bases map to TRBD2. This CDR3 spans 21 amino acids. V shed 0 bases and J 2 bases; nucleotides not matched to a gene: 16. Looked up from germline, CDR1 is LGHNA and CDR2 is YNFKEQ. The CDR3 loop reads CASSQDVTGDLAGGITDTQYF. The CDR3 nucleotides are TGTGCCAGCAGCCAAGATGTGACAGGGGACCTAGCGGGGGGTATCACAGATACGCAGTATTTT.

CDR3 residues: CASSYGTSGVLPSGMYTQYF. CDR3 DNA: TGTGCCAGCAGTTATGGGACTAGCGGGGTCCTACCTTCTGGTATGTATACGCAGTATTTT. V usage is TRBV6-2 or TRBV6-3 and J usage is TRBJ2-3; 13 bases map to TRBD2. The length of the CDR3 is 20 residues. Germline V lookup: CDR1 MNHEY, CDR2 SVGEGT. The junction had 19 bases not matched to a gene; V was cut back by 3 bases and J by 7 bases.

This clone appeared once. The chain recombines TRBV19 with TRBJ1-6; D gene uncertain. The germline V and J ends were trimmed by 1 base and 7 bases, with 8 bases remaining between them. Germline-derived CDR1 and CDR2 are LNHDA and SQIVND (reference sequence). The CDR3 contains 14 residues. CDR3 sequence reads: CASSIGAMNSPLHF. The CDR3 nucleotides are TGTGCCAGTAGTATAGGGGCGATGAATTCACCCCTCCACTTT.

The chain uses TRBV5-1 and TRBJ2-1; D gene ambiguous. The CDR3 runs to 13 residues. CDR1 SGHRS and CDR2 YFSETQ come from the germline V gene. V was pared by 2 bases and J by 13 bases, with 16 bases between. CDR3 protein: CASSFEVNGEQFF. The CDR3 DNA reads TGCGCCAGCAGCTTCGAAGTTAATGGAGAACAGTTCTTC.

The chain recombines TRBV10-1 with TRBJ1-1; D unresolved. Per germline, CDR1 WNHNN and CDR2 SYGVQD (reference sequence). The CDR3 extends over 14 amino acids. V was shortened by 3 bases and J by 2 bases, with 10 bases between the two germline ends. CDR3 DNA: TGCGCCAGCAGTGACGGGTCGGATAACACTGAAGCTTTCTTT. Its translation: CASSDGSDNTEAFF.

This clone was detected once. This sequence joins TRBV19 and TRBJ2-7, with 11 bases lining up with TRBD1. The germline gives CDR1 LNHDA, CDR2 SQIVND (reference sequence). V was clipped by 3 bases and J by 2 bases; unmatched bases: 3. CDR3 length equals 15 residues. The CDR3 DNA reads TGTGCCAGTAGTATCAGGGGACAGGGGGCCTACGAGCAGTACTTC. Its protein is CASSIRGQGAYEQYF.

The chain is built from TRBV6-2 or TRBV6-3 and TRBJ1-5, with no clear D. From germline, CDR1 is MNHEY and CDR2 SVGEGT. Trimming left V 4 bases short and J 0 bases short, with 10 bases between. The CDR3 consists of 15 residues. The CDR3 sequence: CASSSRGYSNQPQHF. For the CDR3, the DNA is TGTGCCAGCAGTTCGCGAGGGTATAGCAATCAGCCCCAGCATTTT.

The sample holds one count of this clone. The chain employs TRBV5-6 and TRBJ2-7; weak D call: TRBD2 (5 bases). Germline V gives CDR1 SGHDT, CDR2 YYEEEE. Trimming left V 1 base short and J 7 bases short, with 18 bases between. The CDR3 is made up of 15 amino acids. The CDR3 loop reads CASSLKFLGGREQYV. CDR3 nucleotides: TGTGCCAGCAGCTTGAAGTTCCTAGGAGGACGGGAGCAGTACGTC.

This clone is a singleton in its sample. This chain joins TRBV5-1 and TRBJ2-1; maybe TRBD2 (5 bases). CDR1 and CDR2 (germline): SGHRS, YFSETQ. V shed 0 bases and J shed 0 bases, with 7 bases lying between them. The CDR3 totals 15 residues. CDR3 loop: CASSLDAGSYNEQFF. In DNA, the CDR3 is TGCGCCAGCAGCTTGGATGCGGGCTCCTACAATGAGCAGTTCTTC.

The chain couples TRBV6-5 to TRBJ2-5, with 9 bases identical to TRBD2. Germline V CDR1 and CDR2: MNHEY, SVGAGI. J gave up 4 bases and V 4 bases, and 4 bases lay outside the gene matches. The CDR3 extends over 14 amino acids. CDR3 nucleotide sequence: TGTGCCAGCAGTTCTAGCGGGGTTGGAGAGACCCAGTACTTC. It specifies CASSSSGVGETQYF.

The V and J genes are TRBV2 and TRBJ2-7; 7 nucleotides match TRBD1. With 7 bases clipped from V and 3 bases from J, the junction kept 9 bases outside the gene matches. Germline CDR1 and CDR2: SNHLY and FYNNEI. This CDR3 spans 14 amino acids. The CDR3 nucleotides are TGTGCCAGCAATCAGCAGGGGGTTGGCTACGAGCAGTACTTC. It yields the protein CASNQQGVGYEQYF.

CDR3 DNA sequence: TGTGCCAGCAGCTCTCCGCTTGGCGCGGGGTTAGAGACCCAGTACTTC. Protein: CASSSPLGAGLETQYF. The gene calls are TRBV5-6 and TRBJ2-5, with D possibly being TRBD2 (6 bases). Trimming removed 3 bases from V and 4 bases from J, with 19 bases in between. This CDR3 is built from 16 residues. Germline V gene sequence: CDR1 SGHDT, CDR2 YYEEEE.

The J gene is TRBJ1-1, the V gene TRBV5-5, with D tentatively TRBD1 (5 bases). V was clipped by 0 bases and J by 7 bases, with 7 bases between them. CDR3 length: 12 residues. Germline CDR1 SGHKS, CDR2 YYEKEE (reference sequence). The CDR3 here is CASSLGQGEAFF. The DNA of the CDR3 is TGTGCCAGCAGCTTGGGGCAGGGTGAAGCTTTCTTT.

This clone came up once. This sequence joins TRBV6-5 and TRBJ2-5, with TRBD2 identical over 10 bases. The DNA end favors TRBJ2-7, so the J call may be wrong. Germline V lookup: CDR1 MNHEY, CDR2 SVGAGI. The CDR3 consists of 14 residues. This chain's CDR3 is CASSPSGGSYEQYF. The CDR3 DNA reads TGTGCCAGCAGTCCTAGCGGGGGCTCCTACGAGCAGTACTTC.

This chain joins TRBV2 and TRBJ2-2; 7 nucleotides line up with TRBD1. The CDR3 spans 13 residues. Germline V lookup: CDR1 SNHLY, CDR2 FYNNEI. The junction had 4 bases not matched to a gene; V was cut back by 8 bases and J by 4 bases. CDR3 coding DNA: TGTGCCAGCCACAGGGGACCCACCGGGGAGCTGTTTTTT. This sequence encodes CASHRGPTGELFF.